The next 29 T cell receptor beta chains were all read from a single sample in a study of CD4 T cells in relation to SARS-CoV-2 and coronaviruses. Before the COVID-19 pandemic, during about 2011-2019, CD4+ T cells were taken from unexposed donors. CD4+ T cells were isolated from the cells after about 11 days of culture. These receptors are not linked to any known antigen. Libraries were prepared by immunoSEQ multiplex PCR; TCRdb keeps only in-frame clonotypes and omits some of them. This table holds 19,000 or so clones, roughly 80% found once. The specimen was CD4+ T cells from PBMCs, cultured in vitro. Source of these receptors: a human donor in good health.

V is TRBV5-4 and J is TRBJ2-5, with 10 bases that match TRBD2. V gave up 0 bases and J gave up 5 bases; unmatched junction bases: 7. This CDR3 contains 16 residues. Looked up from germline, CDR1 is SGHNT and CDR2 is YYREEE (reference sequence). This chain's CDR3 is CASSLEVAGGLETQYF. The DNA for the CDR3 is TGTGCCAGCAGCTTGGAGGTAGCGGGGGGACTTGAGACCCAGTACTTC.

The rearrangement uses TRBV7-9 and TRBJ1-6; 10 bases agree with TRBD1. CDR1 and CDR2 (germline): SEHNR, FQNEAQ (reference sequence). The V and J ends lost 0 bases and 10 bases, in that order; junction bases with no gene match: 3. The CDR3 runs 15 residues. CDR3 DNA: TGTGCCAGCAGCTTAGCAGGGACAGGGGAATCACCCCTCCACTTT. Translating gives CASSLAGTGESPLHF.

The chain has TRBV15 and TRBJ1-6; a weak D match, TRBD1 (5 bases). The CDR3 is made up of 14 amino acids. Trimming left V 5 bases short and J 14 bases short, with 19 bases between. The V gene's germline CDR1 is LNHNV and CDR2 YYDKDF (reference sequence). The CDR3 spells CATSRGGGSGALHF. In nucleotides, the CDR3 is TGTGCCACCAGCCGGGGGGGAGGCTCCGGGGCCCTCCACTTT.

The chain combines TRBV7-2 with TRBJ2-7; D is uncertain. V was trimmed by 4 bases and J by 0 bases, leaving 10 bases between them. This CDR3 has 14 residues. CDR1 and CDR2 (germline): SGHTA, FQGNSA. The CDR3 is CASSYSQSSYEQYF. CDR3 DNA: TGTGCCAGCAGCTATTCCCAGAGCTCCTACGAGCAGTACTTC.

The gene calls are TRBV18 and TRBJ1-1; D is uncertain. CDR1 is KGHSH and CDR2 is LQKENI in the germline V gene. This CDR3 spans 15 amino acids. V was cut by 2 bases and J by 6 bases, with 16 bases left in between. CDR3 in amino acids: CASSPGESAPSEAFF. CDR3 nucleotides: TGTGCCAGCTCACCAGGGGAGTCCGCCCCTTCTGAAGCTTTCTTT.

The chain has TRBV10-1 and TRBJ2-5, with D perhaps TRBD1 or TRBD2 (5 bases each). This CDR3 has 13 residues. The germline V gene has CDR1 WNHNN and CDR2 SYGVQD (reference sequence). V lost 2 bases and J lost 1, with 5 bases in between. CDR3: CASSEGGQETQYF. The DNA for the CDR3 is TGCGCCAGCAGTGAGGGGGGCCAAGAGACCCAGTACTTC.

The gene calls are TRBV18 and TRBJ2-7; no clear D. V was pared by 3 bases and J by 3 bases, with 15 bases between. Germline V gene data show CDR1 as KGHSH and CDR2 as LQKENI. The CDR3 runs to 15 residues. The CDR3 region is CASSPFSANDYEQYF. CDR3 nucleotides: TGTGCCAGCTCACCGTTTTCAGCCAACGACTACGAGCAGTACTTC.

The V gene is TRBV5-8, the J gene TRBJ1-3, with D hard to call. The CDR3 is 17 amino acids. From germline, CDR1 is SGHTS and CDR2 YDEGEE. V was trimmed by 3 bases and J by 0 bases, leaving 16 bases between them. CDR3 DNA sequence: TGTGCCAGCAGCTATCTTTCCAGTACAGACTCTGGAAACACCATATATTTT. Protein sequence: CASSYLSSTDSGNTIYF.

V and J are TRBV27 and TRBJ2-5; 7 bases agree with TRBD2. V lost 6 bases, J lost 0 bases, and 16 bases stayed unmatched. Germline assignment: CDR1 MNHEY and CDR2 SMNVEV (reference sequence). The CDR3 is 18 amino acids. The CDR3 protein is CASSPVRSGRAYQETQYF. The CDR3 coding sequence is TGTGCCAGCAGCCCAGTTCGGTCAGGGAGGGCGTACCAAGAGACCCAGTACTTC.

This rearrangement joins TRBV4-2 to TRBJ1-5; no firm D call. This CDR3 is 15 amino acids long. The V end lost 1 base, the J end lost 6 bases, and 13 bases lay between the germline ends. Germline V lookup: CDR1 LGHNA, CDR2 YNFKEQ. This CDR3 reads CASSQALSPSQPQHF. The CDR3 DNA reads TGTGCCAGCAGCCAAGCCCTATCCCCCAGTCAGCCCCAGCATTTT.

The rearrangement joins TRBV6-5 to TRBJ2-1; D perhaps matches TRBD1 (6 bases). V gave up 8 bases and J gave up 4 bases, with 12 bases separating them. Germline CDR1 MNHEY, CDR2 SVGAGI. There are 13 residues in the CDR3. The CDR3 coding sequence is TGTGCCAGCGGCTCTAGGGGGTACAATGAGCAGTTCTTC. This codes for CASGSRGYNEQFF.

The CDR3 sequence: CASADGDYNSPLHF. Here the CDR3 DNA reads TGTGCCTCAGCGGACGGAGACTATAATTCACCCCTCCACTTT. The rearrangement joins TRBV28 to TRBJ1-6; no firm D call. The germline V gene has CDR1 MDHEN and CDR2 SYDVKM. V gave up 11 bases and J gave up 3 bases, with 14 bases separating them. This CDR3 comprises 14 residues. The whole variable domain, filled in from reference TRBV28 and TRBJ1-6, reads DVKVTQSSRYLVKRTGEKVFLECVQDMDHENMFWYRQDPGLGLRLIYFSYDVKMKEKGDIPEGYSVSREKKERFSLILESASTNQTSMYLCASADGDYNSPLHFGNGTRLTVT.

The rearrangement uses TRBV18 and TRBJ1-1, with 9 bases aligning to TRBD1. The CDR3 is 16 residues long. The ends lost 3 bases at V and 0 bases at J; junction bases unmatched: 5. Looked up from germline, CDR1 is KGHSH and CDR2 is LQKENI. The CDR3 protein is CASSPLGQGMNTEAFF. Written as DNA, the CDR3 is TGTGCCAGCTCACCTTTGGGACAGGGAATGAACACTGAAGCTTTCTTT.

This clone turned up a few times. V and J are TRBV14 and TRBJ1-3, with D unclear. The length of the CDR3 is 14 residues. Trimming left V 8 bases short and J 0 bases short, with 11 bases between. The V gene's germline CDR1 is SGHDN and CDR2 FVKESK. CDR3 in DNA: TGTGCCAGCCGCGGCTGGGACTCTGGAAACACCATATATTTT. It codes for CASRGWDSGNTIYF.

The rearrangement links TRBV29-1 to TRBJ2-7; 9 bases fit TRBD1. Germline V CDR1 and CDR2: SQVTM, ANQGSEA. The CDR3 length is 11 residues. J gave up 6 bases and V 8 bases, and 5 bases lay outside the gene matches. The CDR3 bases are TGCAGCATCGACAGGGGGGGCGAGCAGTACTTC. Encoded protein: CSIDRGGEQYF.

The genes are TRBV30 and TRBJ1-5, with D possibly being TRBD1 (5 bases). The CDR3 has 18 amino acids. V lost 2 bases, J lost 1 base, and 21 bases lay in between. Germline values: CDR1 GTSNPN, CDR2 SVGIG (reference sequence). CDR3 sequence (DNA): TGTGCCTGGAGTCGTGGCCGGACACAACTTGGGAGCAATCAGCCCCAGCATTTT. This sequence encodes CAWSRGRTQLGSNQPQHF.

This chain joins TRBV6-5 and TRBJ2-7; D is perhaps TRBD1 (5 bases). Germline-derived CDR1 and CDR2 are MNHEY and SVGAGI. V was shortened by 6 bases and J by 4 bases, with 19 bases between the two germline ends. The CDR3 contains 15 residues. CDR3 sequence (DNA): TGTGCCAGCAGCTACAAGGGCGGTACAGGTTACGAGCAGTACTTC. It encodes CASSYKGGTGYEQYF.

The chain has TRBV11-2 and TRBJ1-2, with D uncertain. Trimming took 3 bases from V and 3 from J, leaving 8 bases between them. CDR3 size: 13 residues. CDR1 and CDR2 (germline): SGHAT, FQNNGV. CDR3 nucleotides: TGTGCCAGCAGCTTCGAGGGCCACTATGGCTACACCTTC. As protein: CASSFEGHYGYTF.

The chain joins TRBV14 to TRBJ2-7; D call uncertain. The V and J ends lost 5 bases and 6 bases respectively, with 20 bases between them. The length of the CDR3 is 15 residues. Germline-derived CDR1 and CDR2 are SGHDN and FVKESK. CDR3 nucleotides: TGTGCCAGCAGCTCCTCTTCCCTAATGTGGTCCGAGCAGTACTTC. Its protein product is CASSSSSLMWSEQYF.

This clone was observed a few times. J is TRBJ1-5 and V is TRBV2; no definite D call. Germline V gene sequence: CDR1 SNHLY, CDR2 FYNNEI. The length of the CDR3 is 15 residues. V was trimmed by 2 bases and J by 4 bases, leaving 12 bases between them. This CDR3 reads CASSELQTTNQPQHF. In DNA, the CDR3 is TGTGCCAGCAGTGAACTCCAGACAACTAATCAGCCCCAGCATTTT.

This clone was picked up one time. The chain has TRBV6-5 and TRBJ2-3, with 8 bases that match TRBD2. V lost 4 bases and J lost 2; bases outside the gene matches: 5. The CDR3 consists of 15 residues. In germline, CDR1 is MNHEY, CDR2 SVGAGI. Here the CDR3 reads CASSWGLDYTDTQYF. The CDR3 DNA sequence: TGTGCCAGCAGTTGGGGACTAGACTACACAGATACGCAGTATTTT.

The rearrangement links TRBV3-1 (or the pseudogene TRBV3-2) to TRBJ1-5; 9 positions agree with TRBD1. V shed 4 bases and J 1 base; nucleotides not matched to a gene: 5. The CDR3 totals 16 residues. Looked up from germline, CDR1 is LGHDT and CDR2 is YNNKEL (reference sequence). The CDR3 nucleotides are TGTGCCAGCAGCCGGTCGACAGGGGGAAGCAATCAGCCCCAGCATTTT. It encodes CASSRSTGGSNQPQHF.

V usage is TRBV27 and J usage is TRBJ2-7; D is unclear. Per the germline V gene, CDR1 is MNHEY and CDR2 is SMNVEV (reference sequence). Trimming took 6 bases from V and 0 from J, leaving 9 bases between them. This CDR3 region has 13 residues. In DNA, the CDR3 is TGTGCCAGCAGCACGACTCGCTCCTACGAGCAGTACTTC. Translation gives CASSTTRSYEQYF.

The rearrangement uses TRBV6-6 and TRBJ2-7; 8 bases are shared with TRBD1. V was clipped by 2 bases and J by 1 base; unmatched bases: 4. CDR1 is MNHNY, CDR2 SVGAGI, per germline (reference sequence). The CDR3 spans 15 residues. CDR3 DNA sequence: TGTGCCAGCAGTTACCAAGACAGGGGATCCTACGAGCAGTACTTC. It translates to CASSYQDRGSYEQYF.

The rearrangement links TRBV30 to TRBJ1-6; D gene ambiguous. CDR3 length: 15 residues. Germline V gene lookup returns CDR1 GTSNPN and CDR2 SVGIG (reference sequence). Deletions cut 0 bases from V and 2 bases from J, with 8 bases between. The CDR3 here is CAWSVLRTYNSPLHF. As DNA, the CDR3 is TGTGCCTGGAGTGTACTAAGGACCTATAATTCACCCCTCCACTTT.

V gene TRBV6-5 combines with J gene TRBJ1-1; a weak D match, TRBD1 (6 bases). Trimming removed 6 bases from V and 4 bases from J, with 15 bases in between. CDR1 and CDR2 (germline): MNHEY, SVGAGI. The CDR3 is 14 amino acids. The CDR3 reads CASRQATGSTEAFF. For the CDR3, the DNA is TGTGCCAGCAGACAAGCCACAGGGAGCACTGAAGCTTTCTTT.

This clone showed up just a few times. The chain combines TRBV7-9 with TRBJ2-3; D may be TRBD2 (6 bases). Per the germline V gene, CDR1 is SEHNR and CDR2 is FQNEAQ (reference sequence). With 5 bases removed from V and 4 bases from J, the gap between germline ends came to 13 bases. The CDR3 loop spans 14 amino acids. CDR3 sequence (DNA): TGTGCCAGCAGCCAGACTAGTATTCCAGATACGCAGTATTTT. Its translation is CASSQTSIPDTQYF.

The gene calls are TRBV5-1 and TRBJ2-2; perhaps TRBD1 as D (6 bases). The CDR3 is 15 residues long. Germline V CDR1 and CDR2: SGHRS, YFSETQ. Between the trimmed V and J ends, which lost 0 bases and 5 bases, there was a span of 11 bases. The CDR3 coding sequence is TGCGCCAGCAGCTTGGTGGCAGGGGAAACCGGGGAGCTGTTTTTT. Translating it yields CASSLVAGETGELFF.

CDR3 sequence: CASSEQGQGTNEQFF. DNA for the CDR3: TGTGCCAGCAGTGAACAGGGACAGGGGACGAATGAGCAGTTCTTC. The rearrangement joins TRBV2 to TRBJ2-1; 10 bases agree with TRBD1. V was clipped by 2 bases and J by 7 bases; unmatched bases: 5. The CDR3 is made up of 15 amino acids. Germline-derived CDR1 and CDR2 are SNHLY and FYNNEI.